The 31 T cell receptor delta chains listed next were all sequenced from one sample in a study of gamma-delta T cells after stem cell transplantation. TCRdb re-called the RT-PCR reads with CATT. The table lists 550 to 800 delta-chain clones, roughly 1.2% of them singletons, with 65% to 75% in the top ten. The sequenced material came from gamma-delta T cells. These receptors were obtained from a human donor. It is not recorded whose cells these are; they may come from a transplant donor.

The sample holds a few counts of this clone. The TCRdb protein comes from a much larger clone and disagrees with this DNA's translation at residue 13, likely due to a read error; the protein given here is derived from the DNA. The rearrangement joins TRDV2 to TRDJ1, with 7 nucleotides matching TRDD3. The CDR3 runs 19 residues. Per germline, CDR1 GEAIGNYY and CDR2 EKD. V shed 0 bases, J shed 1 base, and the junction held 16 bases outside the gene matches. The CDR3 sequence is CACDTVLGTPGVCTDKLIF. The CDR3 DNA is TGTGCCTGTGACACCGTACTGGGGACCCCGGGGGTGTGCACCGATAAACTCATCTTT.

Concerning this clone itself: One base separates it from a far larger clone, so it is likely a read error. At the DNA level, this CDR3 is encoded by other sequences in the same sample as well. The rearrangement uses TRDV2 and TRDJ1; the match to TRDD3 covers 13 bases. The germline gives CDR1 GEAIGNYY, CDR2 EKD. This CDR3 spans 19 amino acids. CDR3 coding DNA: TGTGCCTGTGACACCTTACTGGGGGATACGCCTACGGGCACCGACAAACTCATCTTT. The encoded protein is CACDTLLGDTPTGTDKLIF.

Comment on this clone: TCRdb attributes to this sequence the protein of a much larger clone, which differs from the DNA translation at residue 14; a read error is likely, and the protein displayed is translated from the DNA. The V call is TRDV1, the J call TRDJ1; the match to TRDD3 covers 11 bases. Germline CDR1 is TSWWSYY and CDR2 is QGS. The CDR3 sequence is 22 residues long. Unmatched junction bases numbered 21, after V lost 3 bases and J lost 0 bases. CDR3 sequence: CALGDPNFLPGGYPADTDKLIF. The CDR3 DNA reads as TGTGCTCTTGGGGACCCGAACTTCCTACCTGGGGGATACCCCGCCGACACCGATAAACTCATCTTT.

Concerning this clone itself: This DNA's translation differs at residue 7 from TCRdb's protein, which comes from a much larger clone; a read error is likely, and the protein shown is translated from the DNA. In DNA form, the CDR3 reads TGTGCCTGTGACACCGCTGAGGATACTTCCTGGGACACCCGACAGATGTTTTTC. Translating gives CACDTAEDTSWDTRQMFF. This chain uses TRDV2 with TRDJ3, with D possibly being TRDD3 (6 bases). V was pared by 0 bases and J by 1 base, with 12 bases between. The CDR3 contains 18 residues. Germline loops: CDR1 GEAIGNYY, CDR2 EKD.

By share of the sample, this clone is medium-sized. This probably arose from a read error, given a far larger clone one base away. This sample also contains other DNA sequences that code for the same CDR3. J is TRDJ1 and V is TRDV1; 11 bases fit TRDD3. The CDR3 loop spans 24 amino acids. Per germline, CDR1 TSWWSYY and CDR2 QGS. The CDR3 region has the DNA TGTGCTCTTGGGGGAGACGGCCTCCCTCTGATCTGGGGGATACTTGGGCCTTACACCGATAAACTCATCTTC. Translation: CALGGDGLPLIWGILGPYTDKLIF.

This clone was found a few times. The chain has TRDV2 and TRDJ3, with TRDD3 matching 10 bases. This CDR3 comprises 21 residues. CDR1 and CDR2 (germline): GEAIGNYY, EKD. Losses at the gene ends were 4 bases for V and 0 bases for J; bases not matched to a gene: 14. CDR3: CACERLVLGDSYSWDTRQMFF. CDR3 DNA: TGTGCCTGTGAAAGACTCGTACTGGGGGATTCCTACTCCTGGGACACCCGACAGATGTTTTTC.

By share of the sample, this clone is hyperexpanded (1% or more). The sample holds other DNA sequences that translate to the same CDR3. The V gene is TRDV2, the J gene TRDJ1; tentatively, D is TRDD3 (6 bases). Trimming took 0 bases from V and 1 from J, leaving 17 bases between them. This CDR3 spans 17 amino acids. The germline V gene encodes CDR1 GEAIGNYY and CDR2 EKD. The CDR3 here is CACDTVVRGSSTDKLIF. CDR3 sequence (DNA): TGTGCCTGTGACACCGTCGTTAGGGGATCCAGCACCGATAAACTCATCTTT.

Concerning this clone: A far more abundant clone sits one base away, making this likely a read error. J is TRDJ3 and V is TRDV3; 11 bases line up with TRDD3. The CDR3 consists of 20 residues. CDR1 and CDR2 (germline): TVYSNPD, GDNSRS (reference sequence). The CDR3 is CAFTSCWGIPGSWDTRQIFF. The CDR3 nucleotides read TGTGCCTTCACTTCTTGCTGGGGGATACCCGGCTCCTGGGACACCCGACAGATATTTTTC.

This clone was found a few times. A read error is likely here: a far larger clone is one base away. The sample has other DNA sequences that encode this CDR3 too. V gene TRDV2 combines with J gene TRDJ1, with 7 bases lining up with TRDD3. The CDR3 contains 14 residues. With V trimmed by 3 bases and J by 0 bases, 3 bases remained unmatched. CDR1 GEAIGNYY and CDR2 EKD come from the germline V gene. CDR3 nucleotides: TGTGCCTGTGACCCTTGGGGGAACACCGATAAACTCATCTTT. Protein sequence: CACDPWGNTDKLIF.

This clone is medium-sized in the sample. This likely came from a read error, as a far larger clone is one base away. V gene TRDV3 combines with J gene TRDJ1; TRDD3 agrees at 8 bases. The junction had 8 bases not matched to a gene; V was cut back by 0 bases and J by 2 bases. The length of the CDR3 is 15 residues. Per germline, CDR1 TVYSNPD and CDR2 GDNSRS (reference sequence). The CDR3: CAFSPAGGLTDKLIF. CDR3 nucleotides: TGTGCCTTTAGTCCTGCTGGGGGACTTACCGATAAACTCATCTTT.

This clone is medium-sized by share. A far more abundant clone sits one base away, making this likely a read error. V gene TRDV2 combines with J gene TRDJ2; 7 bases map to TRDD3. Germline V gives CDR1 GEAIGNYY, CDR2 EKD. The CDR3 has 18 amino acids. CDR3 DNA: TGTGCCCGTGACACTCTGGGGGCCACCCCCTCTTTGACAGCACAACTCTTCTTT. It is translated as CARDTLGATPSLTAQLFF.

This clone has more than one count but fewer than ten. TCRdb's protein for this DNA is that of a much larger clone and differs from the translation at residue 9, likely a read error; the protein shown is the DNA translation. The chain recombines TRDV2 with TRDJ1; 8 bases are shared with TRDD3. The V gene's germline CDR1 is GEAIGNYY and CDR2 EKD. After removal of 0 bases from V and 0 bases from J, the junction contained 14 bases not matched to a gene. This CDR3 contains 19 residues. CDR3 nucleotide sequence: TGTGCCTGTGACACCGTACTGGGGGCCCCGGGGGTGTACACCGATAAACTCATCTTT. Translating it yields CACDTVLGAPGVYTDKLIF.

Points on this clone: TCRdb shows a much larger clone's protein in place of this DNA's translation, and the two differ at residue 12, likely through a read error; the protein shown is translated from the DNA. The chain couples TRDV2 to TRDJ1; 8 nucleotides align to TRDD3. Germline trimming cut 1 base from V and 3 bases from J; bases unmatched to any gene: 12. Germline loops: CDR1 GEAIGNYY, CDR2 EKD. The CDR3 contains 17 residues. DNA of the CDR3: TGTGCCTGTGACACGCTAGGTGGGGGATCCTACGCCGATAAACTCATCTTT. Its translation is CACDTLGGGSYADKLIF.

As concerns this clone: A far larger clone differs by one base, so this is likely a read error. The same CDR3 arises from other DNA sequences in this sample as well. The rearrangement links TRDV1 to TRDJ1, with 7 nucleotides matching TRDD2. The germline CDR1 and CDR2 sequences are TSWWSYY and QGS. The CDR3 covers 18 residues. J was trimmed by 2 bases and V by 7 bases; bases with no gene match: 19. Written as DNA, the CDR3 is TGTGCTCTTGTGATTCCTACTGGAGGAAGGGGTGGTACCGATAAACTCATCTTT. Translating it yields CALVIPTGGRGGTDKLIF.

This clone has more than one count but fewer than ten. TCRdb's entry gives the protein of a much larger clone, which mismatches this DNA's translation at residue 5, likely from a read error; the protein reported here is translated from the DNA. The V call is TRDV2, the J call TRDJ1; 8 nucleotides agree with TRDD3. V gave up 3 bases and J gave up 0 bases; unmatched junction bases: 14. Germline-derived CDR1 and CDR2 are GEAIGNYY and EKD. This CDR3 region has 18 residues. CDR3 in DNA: TGTGCCTGTGACCTCGTTACTGGGGGTCTGGAGTACACCGATAAACTCATCTTT. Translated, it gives CACDLVTGGLEYTDKLIF.

The CDR3 DNA follows: TGTGCTCTTGTGATTCCTACTGGGGGATACGCGGGGTACACCGATAAACTCATCTTT. Translation gives CALVIPTGGYAGYTDKLIF. This chain uses TRDV1 with TRDJ1; the match to TRDD3 covers 13 bases. Germline-derived CDR1 and CDR2 are TSWWSYY and QGS. V shed 7 bases and J 0 bases; nucleotides not matched to a gene: 14. There are 19 residues in the CDR3.

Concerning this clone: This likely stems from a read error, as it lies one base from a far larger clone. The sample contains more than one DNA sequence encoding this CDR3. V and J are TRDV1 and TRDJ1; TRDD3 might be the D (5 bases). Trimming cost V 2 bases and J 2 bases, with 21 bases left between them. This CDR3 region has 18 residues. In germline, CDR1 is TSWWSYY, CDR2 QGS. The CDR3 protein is CALGEMSPWGPGTDKLIF. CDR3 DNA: TGTGCTCTTGGGGAAATGTCGCCTTGGGGACCTGGGACCGATAAACTCATCTTT.

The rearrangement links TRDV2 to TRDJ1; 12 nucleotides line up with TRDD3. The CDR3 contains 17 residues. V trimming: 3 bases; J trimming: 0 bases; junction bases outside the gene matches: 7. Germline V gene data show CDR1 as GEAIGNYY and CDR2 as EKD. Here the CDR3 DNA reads TGTGCCTGTGACCGCCTGGGGGATACGACCCACACCGATAAACTCATCTTT. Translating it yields CACDRLGDTTHTDKLIF.

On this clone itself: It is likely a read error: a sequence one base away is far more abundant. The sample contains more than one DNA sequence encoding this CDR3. DNA for the CDR3: TGTGCCTGTGACCCCATCTTAAACTGGGGGTCCATGGGAACGTACACCGATAAACTCATCTTT. Protein: CACDPILNWGSMGTYTDKLIF. V and J are TRDV2 and TRDJ1; 8 nucleotides match TRDD3. Trimming at V came to 3 bases and at J to 0 bases, leaving 23 bases not matched to a gene. Germline V lookup: CDR1 GEAIGNYY, CDR2 EKD. The length of the CDR3 is 21 residues.

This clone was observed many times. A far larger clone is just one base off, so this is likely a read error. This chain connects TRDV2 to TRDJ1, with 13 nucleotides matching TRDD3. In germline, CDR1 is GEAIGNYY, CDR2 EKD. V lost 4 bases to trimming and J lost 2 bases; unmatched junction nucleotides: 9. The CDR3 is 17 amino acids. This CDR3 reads CACERLILGDTTDKLIF. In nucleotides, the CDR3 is TGTGCCTGTGAAAGACTCATACTGGGGGATACGACCGATAAACTCATCTTT.

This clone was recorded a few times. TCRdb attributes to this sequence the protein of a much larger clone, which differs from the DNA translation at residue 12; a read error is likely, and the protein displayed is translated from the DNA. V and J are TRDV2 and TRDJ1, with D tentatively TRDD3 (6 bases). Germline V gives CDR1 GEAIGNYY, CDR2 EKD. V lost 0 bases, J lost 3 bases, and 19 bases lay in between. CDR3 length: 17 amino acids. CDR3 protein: CACDTVVRGSSADKLIF. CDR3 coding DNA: TGTGCCTGTGACACCGTCGTTAGGGGATCCAGCGCCGATAAACTCATCTTT.

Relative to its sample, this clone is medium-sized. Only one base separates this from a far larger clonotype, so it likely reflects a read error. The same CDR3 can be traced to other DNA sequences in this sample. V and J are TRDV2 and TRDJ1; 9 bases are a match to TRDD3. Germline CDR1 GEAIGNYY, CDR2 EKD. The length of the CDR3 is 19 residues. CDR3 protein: CACDTVSLGDREDTDKLIF. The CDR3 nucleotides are TGTGCCTGTGACACCGTTAGCCTGGGGGATCGGGAGGACACCGATAAACTCATCTTC.

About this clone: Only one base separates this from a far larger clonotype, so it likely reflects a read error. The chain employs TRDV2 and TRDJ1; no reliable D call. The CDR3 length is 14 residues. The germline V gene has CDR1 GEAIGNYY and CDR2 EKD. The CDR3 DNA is TGTGCCTGTGACACGCTCCGTACAACCGATGAACTCATCTTT. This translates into CACDTLRTTDELIF.

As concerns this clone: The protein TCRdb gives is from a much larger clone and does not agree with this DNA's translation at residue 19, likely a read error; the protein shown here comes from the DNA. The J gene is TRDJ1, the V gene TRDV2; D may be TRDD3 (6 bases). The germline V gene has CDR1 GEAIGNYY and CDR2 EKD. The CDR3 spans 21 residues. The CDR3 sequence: CACDTVKFDGGPMGYTDKPIF. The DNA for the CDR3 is TGTGCCTGTGACACAGTAAAGTTCGATGGGGGCCCCATGGGGTACACCGATAAACCCATCTTT.

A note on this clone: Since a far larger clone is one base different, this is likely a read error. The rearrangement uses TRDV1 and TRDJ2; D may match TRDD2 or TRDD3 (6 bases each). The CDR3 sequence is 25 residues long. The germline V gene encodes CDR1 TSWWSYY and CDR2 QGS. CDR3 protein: CAFGENPTKTVLILGYRLLTAQLFF. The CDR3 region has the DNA TGTGCTTTTGGGGAAAATCCTACTAAGACTGTCCTAATTCTAGGATACCGCCTTTTGACAGCACAACTCTTCTTT.

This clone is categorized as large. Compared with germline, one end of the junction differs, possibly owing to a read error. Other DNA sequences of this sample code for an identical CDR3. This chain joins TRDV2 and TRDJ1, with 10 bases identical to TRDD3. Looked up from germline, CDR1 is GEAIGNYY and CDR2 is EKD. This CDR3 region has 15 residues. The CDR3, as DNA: TGTGCTTGTGACAGTCTGGGGGATAGATCCGATAAACTCATCTTT. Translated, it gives CACDSLGDRSDKLIF.

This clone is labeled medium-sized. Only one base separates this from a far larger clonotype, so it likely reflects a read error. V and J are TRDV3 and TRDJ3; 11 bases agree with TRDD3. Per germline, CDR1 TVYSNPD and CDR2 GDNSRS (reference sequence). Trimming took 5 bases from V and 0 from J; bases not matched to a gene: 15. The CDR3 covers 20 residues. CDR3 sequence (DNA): TGTGCCCTCACTTCTTGCTGGGGGATACCCGGCTCCTGGGACACCCGACAGATGTTTTTC. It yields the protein CALTSCWGIPGSWDTRQMFF.

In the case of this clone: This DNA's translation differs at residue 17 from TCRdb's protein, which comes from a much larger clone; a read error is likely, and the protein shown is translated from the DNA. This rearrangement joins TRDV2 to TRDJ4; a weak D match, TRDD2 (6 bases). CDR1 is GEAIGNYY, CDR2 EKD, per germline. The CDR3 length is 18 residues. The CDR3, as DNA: TGTGCCTGTGACAGGAAGTTAGCGTCCTACGTCCGGATAAGACCCCTGACCTTT. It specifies CACDRKLASYVRIRPLTF.

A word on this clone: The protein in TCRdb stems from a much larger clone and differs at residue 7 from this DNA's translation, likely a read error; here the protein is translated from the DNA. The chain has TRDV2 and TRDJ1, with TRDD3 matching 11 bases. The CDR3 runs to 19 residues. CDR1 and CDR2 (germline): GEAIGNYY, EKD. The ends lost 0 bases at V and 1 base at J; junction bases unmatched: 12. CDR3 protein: CACDTLMGDTPTGTDKLIF. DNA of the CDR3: TGTGCCTGTGACACCTTAATGGGGGATACGCCTACGGGCACCGATAAACTCATCTTT.

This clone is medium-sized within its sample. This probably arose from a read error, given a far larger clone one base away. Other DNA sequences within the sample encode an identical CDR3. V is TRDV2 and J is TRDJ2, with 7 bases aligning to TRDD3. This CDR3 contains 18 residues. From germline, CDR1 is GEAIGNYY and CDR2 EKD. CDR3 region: CACDTLGATPSLTAQLFF. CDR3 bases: TGTGCCTGTGACACTCTGGGGGCCACCCCCTCTTTGACAGCACAACTCTTCTTC.

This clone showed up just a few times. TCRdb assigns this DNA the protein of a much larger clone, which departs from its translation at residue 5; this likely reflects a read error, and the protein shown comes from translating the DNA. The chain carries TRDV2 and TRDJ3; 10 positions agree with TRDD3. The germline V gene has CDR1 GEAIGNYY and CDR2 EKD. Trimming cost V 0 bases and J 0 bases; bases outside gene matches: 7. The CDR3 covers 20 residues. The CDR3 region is CACDTVLGDSYSWDTRQMFF. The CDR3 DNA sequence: TGTGCCTGTGACACCGTACTGGGGGATTCCTACTCCTGGGACACCCGACAGATGTTTTTC.